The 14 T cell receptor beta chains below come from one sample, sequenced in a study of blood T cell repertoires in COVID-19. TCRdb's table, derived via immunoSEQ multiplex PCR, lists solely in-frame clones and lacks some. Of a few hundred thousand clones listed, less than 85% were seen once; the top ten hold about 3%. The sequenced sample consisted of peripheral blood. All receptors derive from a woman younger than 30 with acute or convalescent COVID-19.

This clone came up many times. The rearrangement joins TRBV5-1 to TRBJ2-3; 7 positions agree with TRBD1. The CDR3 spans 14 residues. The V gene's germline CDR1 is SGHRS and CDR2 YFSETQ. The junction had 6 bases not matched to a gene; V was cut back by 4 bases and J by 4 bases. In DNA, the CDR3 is TGCGCCAGCAGCACAGGGACAGTCGCAGATACGCAGTATTTT. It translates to CASSTGTVADTQYF.

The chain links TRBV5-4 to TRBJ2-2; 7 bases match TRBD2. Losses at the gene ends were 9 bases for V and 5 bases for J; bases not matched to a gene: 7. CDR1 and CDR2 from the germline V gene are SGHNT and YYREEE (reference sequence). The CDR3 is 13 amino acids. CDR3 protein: CATRASGTGELFF. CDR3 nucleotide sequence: TGTGCCACCAGGGCTAGCGGTACCGGGGAGCTGTTTTTT.

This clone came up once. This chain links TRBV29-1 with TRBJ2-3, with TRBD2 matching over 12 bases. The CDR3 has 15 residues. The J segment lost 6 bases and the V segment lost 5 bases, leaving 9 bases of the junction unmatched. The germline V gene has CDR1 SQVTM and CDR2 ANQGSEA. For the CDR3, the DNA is TGCAGCGTTCAAAGACTAGCGGGAGTTGGGGATACGCAGTATTTT. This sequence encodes CSVQRLAGVGDTQYF.

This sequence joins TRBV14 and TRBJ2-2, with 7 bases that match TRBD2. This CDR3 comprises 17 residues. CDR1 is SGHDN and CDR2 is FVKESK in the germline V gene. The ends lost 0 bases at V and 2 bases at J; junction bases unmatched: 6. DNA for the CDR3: TGTGCCAGCAGCCAAGATTTGGCGGGGGTCAACACCGGGGAGCTGTTTTTT. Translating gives CASSQDLAGVNTGELFF.

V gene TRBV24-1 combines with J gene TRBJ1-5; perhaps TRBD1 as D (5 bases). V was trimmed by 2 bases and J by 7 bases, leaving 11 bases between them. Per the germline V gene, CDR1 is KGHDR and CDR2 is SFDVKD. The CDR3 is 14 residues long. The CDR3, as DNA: TGTGCCACCAGTGATTCGGCAGGGAACCAGCCCCAGCATTTT. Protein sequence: CATSDSAGNQPQHF.

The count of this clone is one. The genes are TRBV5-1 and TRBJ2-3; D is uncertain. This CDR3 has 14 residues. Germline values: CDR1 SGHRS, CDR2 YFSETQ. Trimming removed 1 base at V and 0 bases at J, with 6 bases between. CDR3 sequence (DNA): TGCGCCAGCAGCTTGACGGAGAGCACAGATACGCAGTATTTT. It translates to CASSLTESTDTQYF.

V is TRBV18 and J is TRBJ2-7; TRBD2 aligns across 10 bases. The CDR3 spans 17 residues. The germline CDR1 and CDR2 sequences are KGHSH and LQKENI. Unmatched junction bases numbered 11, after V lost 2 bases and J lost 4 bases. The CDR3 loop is CASSPNPTSGASYEQYF. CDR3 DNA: TGTGCCAGCTCACCAAACCCCACTAGCGGGGCCTCTTACGAGCAGTACTTC.

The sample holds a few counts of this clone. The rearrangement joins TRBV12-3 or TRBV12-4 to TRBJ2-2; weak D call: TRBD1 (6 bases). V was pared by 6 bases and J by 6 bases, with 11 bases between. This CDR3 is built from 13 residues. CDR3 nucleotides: TGTGCCAGCAGCACAGGGTGGGCCGGGGAGCTGTTTTTT. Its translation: CASSTGWAGELFF.

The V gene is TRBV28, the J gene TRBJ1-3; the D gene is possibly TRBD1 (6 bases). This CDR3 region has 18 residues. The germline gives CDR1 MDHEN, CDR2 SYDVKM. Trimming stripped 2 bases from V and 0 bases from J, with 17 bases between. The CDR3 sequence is CASSLALWTVHSGNTIYF. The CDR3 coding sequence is TGTGCCAGCAGTTTAGCCCTCTGGACAGTTCACTCTGGAAACACCATATATTTT.

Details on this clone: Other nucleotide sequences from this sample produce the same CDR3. The CDR3 sequence: CASSQVGGSYNEQFF. The CDR3 DNA is TGCGCCAGCAGCCAAGTTGGCGGGAGTTACAATGAGCAGTTCTTC. The genes are TRBV4-3 and TRBJ2-1; TRBD2 matches at 7 bases. The trim removed 1 base at V and 4 bases at J, leaving 4 bases unmatched. The CDR3 sequence is 15 residues long. Germline CDR1 is LGHNA and CDR2 is YSLEER.

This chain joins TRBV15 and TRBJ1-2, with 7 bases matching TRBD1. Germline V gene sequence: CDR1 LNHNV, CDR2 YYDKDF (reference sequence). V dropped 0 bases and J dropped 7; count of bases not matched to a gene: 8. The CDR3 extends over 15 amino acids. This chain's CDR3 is CATSRDPDRVIGYTF. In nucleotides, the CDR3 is TGTGCCACCAGCAGAGATCCAGACAGGGTTATTGGCTACACCTTC.

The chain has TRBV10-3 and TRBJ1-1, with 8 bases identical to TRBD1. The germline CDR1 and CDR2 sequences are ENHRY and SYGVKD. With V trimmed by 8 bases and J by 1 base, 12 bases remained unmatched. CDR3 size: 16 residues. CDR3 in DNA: TGTGCCATCGGTTCCACATTTGGGACAGGGAACACTGAAGCTTTCTTT. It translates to CAIGSTFGTGNTEAFF.

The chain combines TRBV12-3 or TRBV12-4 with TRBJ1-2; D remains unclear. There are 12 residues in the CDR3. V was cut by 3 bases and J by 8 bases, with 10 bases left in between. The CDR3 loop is CASSFPQSGYTF. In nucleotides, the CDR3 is TGTGCCAGCAGTTTCCCTCAAAGCGGCTACACCTTC.

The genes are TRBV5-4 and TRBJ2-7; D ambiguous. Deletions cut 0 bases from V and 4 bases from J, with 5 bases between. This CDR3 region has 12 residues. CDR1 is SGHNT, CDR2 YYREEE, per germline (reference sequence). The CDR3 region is CASSLGVYEQYF. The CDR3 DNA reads TGTGCCAGCAGCTTGGGAGTTTACGAGCAGTACTTC.